In its sample, the clone carrying this T cell receptor beta chain was seen once. Its antigen is unidentified. The data derive from a study of T cells in tumors after PD-1 blockade. As for the study in general: A subset received ongoing vismodegib 150 mg daily alongside anti-PD-1 therapy.

Repertoires were generated with immunoSEQ multiplex PCR, while TCRdb's copy carries only in-frame clones and drops some. The data contain tens of thousands of clones, more than 70% of them singletons. Tumor or blood genomic DNA was sequenced, with inputs of roughly 550 ng to 6,500 ng. General study results and limits: Roughly 40% of tumor TCR clonotypes were also found in blood.

This clonotype originated in a human donor with basal cell carcinoma. Material: PBMCs, obtained before anti-PD-1 treatment.

This chain's CDR3 is CASSRDNYEQYF. In DNA, the CDR3 is TGTGCCAGCAGCCGGGACAACTACGAGCAGTACTTC. This sequence joins TRBV12-3 or TRBV12-4 and TRBJ2-7; D possibly corresponds to TRBD1 (6 bases). The CDR3 totals 12 residues. The V end lost 6 bases, the J end lost 3 bases, and 9 bases lay between the germline ends.